This section outlines one T cell receptor beta chain sequence together with its context. The antigen this receptor binds is unknown. The sample holds no much larger clone one base away, and base qualities are not on file. The sample comes from a study of a mutant IDH1 vaccine in newly diagnosed glioma (dated by TCRdb to about 2021). Study-wide context: Of the roughly 34 treated patients, approximately 62% were male and about 40% were female, and a mean age of 40.4 years was recorded. Prior to enrollment, standard therapy consisting of radiotherapy alone, temozolomide alone, or radiochemotherapy with temozolomide had been administered to patients, with the combination being received by most patients. Peripheral blood samples were drawn at six visits, namely V03 (baseline), V05, V07, V10, V12 and V13. For exploratory analyses, longitudinal TCRB deep sequencing was carried out in roughly 23 treated patients wherever samples were available.

The time point label, as the study defines it: baseline, week 1 (first vaccination visit). The treatment or condition label on this specimen signifies: pre-vaccination baseline after standard-of-care therapy. Newly diagnosed WHO grade 3 or 4 IDH1-mutant astrocytomas showing loss of nuclear ATRX were present in the donors. The samples were drawn from NOA16, a multicentre, single-arm, open-label phase I trial in Germany that tested a mutant IDH1 peptide vaccine in humans for the first time. Visit V03 blood draws served as the baseline sample for immunogenicity testing. Genomic DNA for TCRB sequencing was extracted from EDTA blood using the DNeasy Blood and Tissue Kit. Overall study results and their limits: Pseudoprogression seemed to be unrelated to changes in the top peripheral T cell clonotypes found by TCRB sequencing. According to the authors, sample limitations meant that analyses of patient blood samples could not be reproduced. PBMC samples for TCRB deep sequencing were selected based on availability. Vaccine-induced immune responses across multiple MHC alleles were detected in approximately 94% of patients.

The library was obtained by the immunoSEQ multiplex PCR assay. Following the manufacturer's protocol, the hsTCRB Kit was used to amplify rearranged TCR beta chain sequences. Sequencing of TCRB libraries was carried out on an Illumina MiSeq. The original pipeline was this. Demultiplexing, trimming and gene mapping were performed with the kit vendor's proprietary platform. The clones in this table, taken by TCRdb from immuneACCESS, are in-frame only. Not every clone is retained; where verified, under half of the shortfall comes from an unresolved V gene, and the cause of the rest is unknown. From that table come the V and J calls and clone size; the DNA was used to work out D and trimming. This sample gives about 66,000 clones in total; 70% to 90% of them show up just once. The ten largest clonotypes hold around 3% of the sample. The junction carries 13 bases between V and J, which are trimmed by 0 bases and 0 bases respectively. The CDR1 and CDR2 encoded by the germline V gene are SGHTS and YDEGEE. From the cysteine up to the phenylalanine, the CDR3 has a length of 17 residues. Only the CDR3 part of the read is kept: 51 bases, read in frame from the first base.

Rearrangement joined TRBV5-8 to TRBJ1-5, and perhaps TRBD1 as D gene, on 6 matching bases. This specimen consisted of PBMCs, obtained from a glioma patient treated with radiotherapy, temozolomide or both. The clonotype comes from a man aged 25-40 years with glioma. The CDR3 region has the sequence CASSLGDIVNSNQPQHF. The bases are TGTGCCAGCAGCTTGGGGGACATAGTTAATAGCAATCAGCCCCAGCATTTT.